Following are 29 T cell receptor beta chains from one sample sequenced in a study of CD8+ T cells in alopecia areata. The treatment: oral pan-JAK inhibitor, 5-10 mg twice daily. The authors extracted RNA and reverse transcribed it into cDNA as the sequencing template. Measured with immunoSEQ multiplex PCR; TCRdb has only the in-frame clones, and not every one. The top ten clones hold under 7% of a sample with about 200,000 clones, roughly 50% of them seen once. This specimen consisted of CD4+ T cells sorted from blood, obtained at week 24, from a patient treated with tofacitinib. Receptors were obtained from a human donor with alopecia areata.

This clone was counted a few times. The gene calls are TRBV7-3 and TRBJ2-1; 7 bases match TRBD2. Germline-derived CDR1 and CDR2 are SGHTA and FQGTGA. Losses at the gene ends were 5 bases for V and 2 bases for J; bases not matched to a gene: 6. The CDR3 spans 15 residues. CDR3 nucleotides: TGTGCCAGCAGCCCCCCGGGGAGGGCCTACAATGAGCAGTTCTTC. This codes for CASSPPGRAYNEQFF.

The chain is built from TRBV19 and TRBJ2-3; the D gene is possibly TRBD1 (5 bases). CDR3 length: 15 amino acids. Trimming removed 3 bases at V and 2 bases at J, with 12 bases between. Germline V CDR1 and CDR2: LNHDA, SQIVND (reference sequence). The DNA of the CDR3 is TGTGCCAGTAGTATTATAGACAGTACCACAGATACGCAGTATTTT. This translates into CASSIIDSTTDTQYF.

The sample holds a few counts of this clone. The chain links TRBV29-1 to TRBJ2-7; 9 bases map to TRBD1. The CDR3 sequence is 15 residues long. The germline gives CDR1 SQVTM, CDR2 ANQGSEA. The trim removed 3 bases at V and 5 bases at J, leaving 11 bases unmatched. CDR3 protein: CSVDPGGTGRNEQYF. The CDR3 DNA sequence: TGCAGCGTTGACCCAGGCGGGACAGGGCGAAACGAGCAGTACTTC.

There are a few counts of this clone. The chain links TRBV6-1 to TRBJ2-3; D is perhaps TRBD1 or TRBD2 (5 bases each). Germline CDR1 and CDR2: MNHNS and SASEGT. The CDR3 is 16 residues long. V was pared by 0 bases and J by 7 bases, with 17 bases between. DNA of the CDR3: TGTGCCAGCAGTGAAGCGTCCGGGGCCCAGTCATATACGCAGTATTTT. Its translation: CASSEASGAQSYTQYF.

The gene calls are TRBV11-3 and TRBJ2-1; D remains ambiguous. The CDR3 runs 11 residues. Germline assignment: CDR1 SGHNT and CDR2 YENEEA. Trimming stripped 5 bases from V and 5 bases from J, with 4 bases between. CDR3: CASSDHNEQFF. DNA for the CDR3: TGTGCCAGCAGCGACCACAATGAGCAGTTCTTC.

This clone appeared once. The chain combines TRBV23-1 with TRBJ2-7; TRBD2 matches 8 bases. TRBV23-1 counts as an open reading frame of uncertain function. The CDR3 is 15 residues long. Losses at the gene ends were 2 bases for V and 0 bases for J; bases not matched to a gene: 3. Here the CDR3 DNA reads TGCGCCAGCAGTCAAACCGGGACTAGCTCCTACGAGCAGTACTTC. It yields the protein CASSQTGTSSYEQYF.

V and J are TRBV30 and TRBJ1-4; D is unresolved. V lost 0 bases to trimming and J lost 8 bases, with 7 bases between them. The CDR3 loop spans 12 amino acids. Germline lookup yields CDR1 GTSNPN and CDR2 SVGIG (reference sequence). CDR3 amino acids: CAWSVRGEKLFF. CDR3 sequence (DNA): TGTGCCTGGAGTGTACGGGGAGAAAAACTGTTTTTT.

The rearrangement links TRBV5-1 to TRBJ2-1, with 7 bases aligning to TRBD2. After removal of 4 bases from V and 9 bases from J, the junction contained 7 bases not matched to a gene. CDR1 SGHRS and CDR2 YFSETQ come from the germline V gene. The CDR3 loop spans 13 amino acids. CDR3 amino acids: CASSAGDFTEQFF. The CDR3 DNA sequence: TGCGCCAGCAGCGCGGGAGATTTCACTGAGCAGTTCTTC.

V usage is TRBV18 and J usage is TRBJ1-3, with D tentatively TRBD1 (5 bases). Germline V gene sequence: CDR1 KGHSH, CDR2 LQKENI. Between the trimmed V and J ends, which lost 3 bases and 4 bases, there was a span of 10 bases. The CDR3 loop spans 14 amino acids. The CDR3 bases are TGTGCCAGCTCACCCGACAGAAGCGGAAACACCATATATTTT. This encodes CASSPDRSGNTIYF. The full variable domain, completed using reference TRBV18 and TRBJ1-3, is NAGVMQNPRHLVRRRGQEARLRCSPMKGHSHVYWYRQLPEEGLKFMVYLQKENIIDESGMPKERFSAEFPKEGPSILRIQQVVRGDSAAYFCASSPDRSGNTIYFGEGSWLTVV.

This chain connects TRBV9 to TRBJ2-1; D is perhaps TRBD2 (7 bases). The CDR3 sequence is 14 residues long. Trimming removed 2 bases from V and 8 bases from J, with 14 bases in between. Germline loops: CDR1 SGDLS, CDR2 YYNGEE. CDR3 sequence reads: CASSVGGGPDEQFF. The CDR3 DNA sequence: TGTGCCAGCAGCGTGGGAGGGGGGCCGGATGAGCAGTTCTTC.

This chain joins TRBV29-1 and TRBJ2-6; 9 nucleotides agree with TRBD1. CDR1 and CDR2 (germline): SQVTM, ANQGSEA. The CDR3 is 15 residues long. After removal of 7 bases from V and 4 bases from J, the junction contained 8 bases not matched to a gene. The CDR3 is CSASGTGRGANVLTF. DNA for the CDR3: TGCAGCGCATCTGGGACAGGGCGCGGGGCCAACGTCCTGACTTTC. Looking up the rest from reference TRBV29-1 and TRBJ2-6 gives the full variable domain: SAVISQKPSRDICQRGTSLTIQCQVDSQVTMMFWYRQQPGQSLTLIATANQGSEATYESGFVIDKFPISRPNLTFSTLTVSNMSPEDSSIYLCSASGTGRGANVLTFGAGSRLTVL.

This chain joins TRBV7-2 and TRBJ2-6; D could derive from TRBD1 or TRBD2 (6 bases each). Trimming cost V 8 bases and J 0 bases, with 14 bases left between them. The CDR3 runs 16 residues. Germline V gene lookup returns CDR1 SGHTA and CDR2 FQGNSA. Here the CDR3 reads CASGGQRNSGANVLTF. Here the CDR3 DNA reads TGTGCCAGCGGGGGGCAGAGGAACTCTGGGGCCAACGTCCTGACTTTC.

V gene TRBV2 combines with J gene TRBJ2-1; perhaps D is TRBD1 or TRBD2 (7 bases each). In germline, CDR1 is SNHLY, CDR2 FYNNEI. V was pared by 8 bases and J by 8 bases, with 13 bases between. The CDR3 sequence is 12 residues long. The CDR3 DNA follows: TGTGCCAGCCGGCAGGGGGGGCATGAGCAGTTCTTC. Translated: CASRQGGHEQFF.

In its sample, this clone was seen a few times. The J gene is TRBJ2-1, the V gene TRBV29-1; possibly TRBD2 for D (5 bases). The germline CDR1 and CDR2 sequences are SQVTM and ANQGSEA. This CDR3 has 14 residues. V was pared by 3 bases and J by 1 base, with 10 bases between. The CDR3 bases are TGCAGCGTTGAGGGTACTAGATCCTACAATGAGCAGTTCTTC. This sequence encodes CSVEGTRSYNEQFF.

For this clone: Different DNA sequences within this sample yield the same CDR3. V is TRBV5-1 and J is TRBJ2-5; D possibly corresponds to TRBD2 (5 bases). V dropped 5 bases and J dropped 1 base, with 12 bases sitting between them. Germline assignment: CDR1 SGHRS and CDR2 YFSETQ. This CDR3 comprises 14 residues. The CDR3 DNA is TGCGCCAGCAGTTCGGGAAGCGGCCAAGAGACCCAGTACTTC. This codes for CASSSGSGQETQYF.

This chain uses TRBV5-1 with TRBJ2-5, with D perhaps assigned TRBD1 or TRBD2 (5 bases each). Trimming left V 0 bases short and J 4 bases short, with 10 bases between. Germline CDR1 is SGHRS and CDR2 is YFSETQ. The CDR3 contains 14 residues. The CDR3 loop reads CASSLAGTRETQYF. The CDR3, as DNA: TGCGCCAGCAGCTTGGCCGGGACCAGAGAGACCCAGTACTTC.

The chain uses TRBV5-1 and TRBJ1-5; unclear D gene. The CDR3 loop spans 15 amino acids. From germline, CDR1 is SGHRS and CDR2 YFSETQ. Trimming removed 0 bases at V and 5 bases at J, with 12 bases between. The CDR3 is CASSLDGSRDQPQHF. For the CDR3, the DNA is TGCGCCAGCAGCTTGGATGGCAGCCGTGATCAGCCCCAGCATTTT.

The chain uses TRBV5-4 and TRBJ1-1, with 10 positions matching TRBD1. The junction had 9 bases not matched to a gene; V was cut back by 3 bases and J by 10 bases. From germline, CDR1 is SGHNT and CDR2 YYREEE (reference sequence). The length of the CDR3 is 14 residues. This CDR3 is CASSSTGQGLRAFF. The CDR3 nucleotides read TGTGCCAGCAGCTCCACGGGACAGGGGCTGAGAGCTTTCTTT.

V usage is TRBV5-1 and J usage is TRBJ2-1; 10 nucleotides match TRBD1. The CDR3 loop spans 16 amino acids. V lost 3 bases and J lost 4; bases outside the gene matches: 7. Germline V gene data show CDR1 as SGHRS and CDR2 as YFSETQ. The CDR3 loop reads CASSSPTGGKYNEQFF. CDR3 nucleotide sequence: TGCGCCAGCAGCTCCCCGACAGGGGGCAAGTACAATGAGCAGTTCTTC.

This clone occurred a few times. V is TRBV5-1 and J is TRBJ2-1; 11 positions agree with TRBD1. This CDR3 has 16 amino acids. V dropped 4 bases and J dropped 8; count of bases not matched to a gene: 11. The germline gives CDR1 SGHRS, CDR2 YFSETQ. The DNA of the CDR3 is TGCGCCAGCAGCCCGATTCCGGGACAGGGGGGCGATGAGCAGTTCTTC. Protein product: CASSPIPGQGGDEQFF.

This rearrangement joins TRBV5-1 to TRBJ2-5; D unclear. Germline V lookup: CDR1 SGHRS, CDR2 YFSETQ. V gave up 1 base and J gave up 5 bases, with 15 bases separating them. The CDR3 extends over 15 amino acids. CDR3 sequence reads: CASSLSLGEGETQYF. CDR3 nucleotides: TGCGCCAGCAGCTTGTCCTTAGGAGAAGGGGAGACCCAGTACTTC.

The V call is TRBV29-1, the J call TRBJ1-1; 8 bases fit TRBD1. Germline CDR1 reads SQVTM; CDR2 reads ANQGSEA. With 7 bases clipped from V and 5 bases from J, the junction kept 6 bases outside the gene matches. The CDR3 covers 12 residues. The CDR3 nucleotides are TGCAGCGGTCAGGGGGCGCTTACTGAAGCTTTCTTT. Protein sequence: CSGQGALTEAFF.

This chain links TRBV5-1 with TRBJ1-5; maybe TRBD1 (5 bases). Germline assignment: CDR1 SGHRS and CDR2 YFSETQ. The V gene lost 0 bases and the J gene lost 9 bases, with 10 bases spanning the gap. CDR3 length: 13 residues. The CDR3, as DNA: TGCGCCAGCAGCTTGGAGGCGCAGGGGCCCCAGCATTTT. Translating it yields CASSLEAQGPQHF. The whole variable domain, filled in from reference TRBV5-1 and TRBJ1-5, reads KAGVTQTPRYLIKTRGQQVTLSCSPISGHRSVSWYQQTPGQGLQFLFEYFSETQRNKGNFPGRFSGRQFSNSRSEMNVSTLELGDSALYLCASSLEAQGPQHFGDGTRLSIL.

This clone came up a few times. This rearrangement joins TRBV11-2 to TRBJ2-3, with D unresolved. Germline loops: CDR1 SGHAT, CDR2 FQNNGV. V dropped 2 bases and J dropped 0 bases, with 9 bases sitting between them. This CDR3 region has 15 residues. Here the CDR3 reads CASSLWTPSTDTQYF. The CDR3 DNA follows: TGTGCCAGCAGCTTATGGACGCCTAGCACAGATACGCAGTATTTT.

This clone was seen only a few times. The rearrangement links TRBV4-1 to TRBJ2-7, with 12 bases matching TRBD2. CDR1 MGHRA and CDR2 YSYEKL come from the germline V gene. Trimming removed 1 base from V and 4 bases from J; junction bases left unmatched: 14. The CDR3 has 19 residues. Written as DNA, the CDR3 is TGCGCCAGCAGCCAAGTCGGGGCTCTAGCGGGAGGGCGGCCGTACGAGCAGTACTTC. Its protein product is CASSQVGALAGGRPYEQYF.

This chain links TRBV4-1 with TRBJ2-5; 9 nucleotides line up with TRBD1. The end of the DNA is better explained by TRBJ2-7, so the J call may be wrong. The V gene's germline CDR1 is MGHRA and CDR2 YSYEKL. The length of the CDR3 is 15 residues. CDR3 amino acids: CASSSGQGGYYEQYF. Here the CDR3 DNA reads TGCGCCAGCAGCTCGGGACAGGGTGGCTACTACGAGCAGTACTTC.

This clone was seen once. This chain connects TRBV11-2 to TRBJ2-5, with 11 bases fitting TRBD1. The ends lost 1 base at V and 1 base at J; junction bases unmatched: 2. The CDR3 contains 16 residues. Germline V gene sequence: CDR1 SGHAT, CDR2 FQNNGV. CDR3 sequence: CASSLAGTGGQETQYF. The CDR3 DNA reads TGTGCCAGCAGCTTAGCCGGGACAGGGGGCCAAGAGACCCAGTACTTC.

This chain links TRBV5-1 with TRBJ2-5; 8 bases agree with TRBD2. CDR1 and CDR2 (germline): SGHRS, YFSETQ. This CDR3 region has 17 residues. The V segment lost 0 bases and the J segment 0 bases; nucleotides outside the gene matches: 7. The CDR3 loop reads CASSLGPAAGDQETQYF. The CDR3, as DNA: TGCGCCAGCAGCTTGGGTCCGGCAGCGGGGGACCAAGAGACCCAGTACTTC.

In its sample, this clone was seen once. The rearrangement joins TRBV28 to TRBJ2-7; 10 positions agree with TRBD2. V shed 3 bases and J 6 bases; nucleotides not matched to a gene: 14. CDR3 size: 17 residues. Per germline, CDR1 MDHEN and CDR2 SYDVKM. The CDR3 sequence is CASSLEAGGPAVGEQYF. The DNA for the CDR3 is TGTGCCAGCAGTTTGGAAGCGGGAGGGCCCGCCGTAGGCGAGCAGTACTTC.